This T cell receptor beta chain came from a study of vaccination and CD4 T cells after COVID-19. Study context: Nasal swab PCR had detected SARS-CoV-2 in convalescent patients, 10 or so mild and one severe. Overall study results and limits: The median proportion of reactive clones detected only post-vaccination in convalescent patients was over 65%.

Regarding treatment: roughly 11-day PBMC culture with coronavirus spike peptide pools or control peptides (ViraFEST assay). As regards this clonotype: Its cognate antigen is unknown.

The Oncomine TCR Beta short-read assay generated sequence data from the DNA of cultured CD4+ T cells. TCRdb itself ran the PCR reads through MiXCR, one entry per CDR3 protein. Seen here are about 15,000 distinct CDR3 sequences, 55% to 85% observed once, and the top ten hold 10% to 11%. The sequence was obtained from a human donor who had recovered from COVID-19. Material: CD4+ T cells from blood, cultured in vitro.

The CDR3 nucleotides read TGTGCCAGCAGTCCAGACACCGGGACTAGCGGGCTGACCTACGAGCAGTACTTC. It is translated as CASSPDTGTSGLTYEQYF. The rearrangement uses TRBV6-1 and TRBJ2-7; 12 bases agree with TRBD2. CDR1 and CDR2 from the germline V gene are MNHNS and SASEGT. This CDR3 spans 18 amino acids. V was clipped by 5 bases and J by 2 bases; unmatched bases: 13.